The 28 T cell receptor beta chains presented below share a single source sample, sequenced in a study of T cell responses to AZD1222 COVID-19 vaccine. Sequencing was performed with immunoSEQ multiplex PCR; in TCRdb, only in-frame clones are kept and a portion is missing. The sample lists 100,000 to 150,000 clones; approximately 85% were seen once. The input for sequencing was peripheral blood, taken 28 days after the second AZD1222 dose. These receptors all come from an adult who received the AZD1222 COVID-19 vaccine.

The chain carries TRBV18 and TRBJ2-1, with D unresolved. The CDR3 totals 13 residues. Looked up from germline, CDR1 is KGHSH and CDR2 is LQKENI. V lost 3 bases to trimming and J lost 3 bases, with 6 bases between them. The CDR3: CASSPGRYNEQFF. The CDR3 DNA reads TGTGCCAGCTCACCGGGCCGCTACAATGAGCAGTTCTTC. The variable domain in full, completed from reference TRBV18 and TRBJ2-1, reads NAGVMQNPRHLVRRRGQEARLRCSPMKGHSHVYWYRQLPEEGLKFMVYLQKENIIDESGMPKERFSAEFPKEGPSILRIQQVVRGDSAAYFCASSPGRYNEQFFGPGTRLTVL.

The chain employs TRBV5-1 and TRBJ1-1; 8 nucleotides match TRBD1. Germline CDR1 and CDR2: SGHRS and YFSETQ. The CDR3 spans 14 residues. With 0 bases clipped from V and 4 bases from J, the junction kept 2 bases outside the gene matches. The CDR3 region is CASSLEQGGTEAFF. The DNA of the CDR3 is TGCGCCAGCAGCTTGGAACAGGGGGGCACTGAAGCTTTCTTT.

This chain joins TRBV11-2 and TRBJ2-3; D call uncertain. Germline V gene lookup returns CDR1 SGHAT and CDR2 FQNNGV. Trimming pared 1 base from V and 1 base from J, leaving 9 bases between. The CDR3 is 15 residues long. The CDR3 DNA follows: TGTGCCAGCAGCTTAGCGGGCAGACGCACAGATACGCAGTATTTT. Protein: CASSLAGRRTDTQYF.

This chain links TRBV7-3 with TRBJ1-5, with TRBD1 identical over 7 bases. The junction had 5 bases not matched to a gene; V was cut back by 5 bases and J by 7 bases. Germline V gene sequence: CDR1 SGHTA, CDR2 FQGTGA. The CDR3 consists of 13 residues. CDR3 protein: CASSLDRDQPQHF. CDR3 coding DNA: TGTGCCAGCAGCCTAGACAGGGACCAGCCCCAGCATTTT.

Only a few counts were recorded for this clone. V gene TRBV5-4 combines with J gene TRBJ1-1; D uncertain. Germline CDR1 reads SGHNT; CDR2 reads YYREEE (reference sequence). This CDR3 is built from 15 residues. V lost 4 bases, J lost 1 base, and 14 bases lay in between. The CDR3 DNA reads TGTGCCAGCAGCCCAATGACCCAGGCGAACACTGAAGCTTTCTTT. Translation gives CASSPMTQANTEAFF.

The chain uses TRBV6-5 and TRBJ2-7; 10 bases are shared with TRBD1. Germline V gene data show CDR1 as MNHEY and CDR2 as SVGAGI. The length of the CDR3 is 13 residues. J gave up 5 bases and V 6 bases, and 4 bases lay outside the gene matches. The CDR3 loop is CASSRGQGDEQYF. In DNA form, the CDR3 reads TGTGCCAGCAGCCGAGGACAGGGGGACGAGCAGTACTTC.

In its sample, this clone was seen once. J is TRBJ2-5 and V is TRBV9; D is perhaps TRBD1 or TRBD2 (6 bases each). The V gene's germline CDR1 is SGDLS and CDR2 YYNGEE. Trimming pared 7 bases from V and 0 bases from J, leaving 13 bases between. CDR3 size: 14 residues. The CDR3 sequence: CASGRGLYQETQYF. The CDR3 nucleotides read TGTGCCAGCGGCAGGGGACTGTACCAAGAGACCCAGTACTTC.

This chain links TRBV7-2 with TRBJ2-1; TRBD1 agrees at 8 bases. This CDR3 spans 16 amino acids. The V segment lost 1 base and the J segment 4 bases; nucleotides outside the gene matches: 6. CDR1 SGHTA and CDR2 FQGNSA come from the germline V gene. CDR3 nucleotides: TGTGCCAGCAGCTTAGGAGCTGACAGGGGTTACAATGAGCAGTTCTTC. The encoded protein is CASSLGADRGYNEQFF.

The chain is built from TRBV3-1 (or the pseudogene TRBV3-2) and TRBJ2-1; possible D gene TRBD2, 6 bases. The CDR3 is made up of 16 amino acids. Germline V gene lookup returns CDR1 LGHDT and CDR2 YNNKEL (reference sequence). The V end was cut by 2 bases, the J end by 5 bases, with 16 bases between. CDR3 loop: CASSQWARGPNNEQFF. The CDR3 DNA sequence: TGTGCCAGCAGCCAATGGGCGCGGGGCCCCAACAATGAGCAGTTCTTC.

The rearrangement joins TRBV7-2 to TRBJ2-1, with 9 nucleotides matching TRBD1. The germline V gene has CDR1 SGHTA and CDR2 FQGNSA. After removal of 5 bases from V and 7 bases from J, the junction contained 6 bases not matched to a gene. The length of the CDR3 is 14 residues. The CDR3 nucleotides are TGTGCCAGCAGCCAGGGGACAGGGAGGAATGAGCAGTTCTTC. Its translation: CASSQGTGRNEQFF.

The rearrangement links TRBV7-2 to TRBJ1-6; D is perhaps TRBD1 (5 bases). Trimming stripped 4 bases from V and 12 bases from J, with 10 bases between. Germline V gene lookup returns CDR1 SGHTA and CDR2 FQGNSA. This CDR3 is built from 12 residues. The CDR3 coding sequence is TGTGCCAGCAGCTCCCAGGGTGTACCCCTCCACTTT. This encodes CASSSQGVPLHF.

The chain combines TRBV10-3 with TRBJ1-2; 8 positions match TRBD1. The CDR3 totals 14 residues. Germline values: CDR1 ENHRY, CDR2 SYGVKD. Losses at the gene ends were 2 bases for V and 8 bases for J; bases not matched to a gene: 7. CDR3 protein: CAISEADRGGGYTF. The CDR3, as DNA: TGTGCCATCAGTGAGGCAGACAGGGGCGGGGGCTACACCTTC.

The chain links TRBV30 to TRBJ2-7, with TRBD1 matching over 10 bases. This CDR3 is built from 13 residues. The trim removed 1 base at V and 9 bases at J, leaving 6 bases unmatched. Germline CDR1 reads GTSNPN; CDR2 reads SVGIG (reference sequence). CDR3 coding DNA: TGTGCCTGGAGTGGACGGACAGGGGGGGTGCAGTACTTC. Translating it yields CAWSGRTGGVQYF.

The chain joins TRBV12-3 or TRBV12-4 to TRBJ1-2; no reliable D call. The V end lost 2 bases, the J end lost 7 bases, and 8 bases lay between the germline ends. This CDR3 has 12 amino acids. CDR3 sequence: CASSLKGSGYTF. The CDR3 DNA reads as TGTGCCAGCAGTTTAAAGGGTTCTGGCTACACCTTC.

The chain has TRBV2 and TRBJ1-2; D ambiguous. The CDR3 runs 12 residues. The ends were cut back, 7 bases at V and 7 bases at J, with 13 bases in the middle. Germline V gene data show CDR1 as SNHLY and CDR2 as FYNNEI. Here the CDR3 reads CASTRQDVGYTF. The DNA for the CDR3 is TGTGCCAGCACGAGGCAGGACGTTGGCTACACCTTC.

Here the CDR3 reads CASSLRTAGSEAFF. CDR3 nucleotides: TGCGCCAGCAGCTTAAGAACCGCGGGGTCTGAAGCTTTCTTT. The chain couples TRBV5-1 to TRBJ1-1, with D unresolved. Trimming pared 2 bases from V and 6 bases from J, leaving 14 bases between. The germline CDR1 and CDR2 sequences are SGHRS and YFSETQ. There are 14 residues in the CDR3.

This clone has just a few counts. The chain has TRBV5-6 and TRBJ1-3; D might be TRBD1 (6 bases). V was cut by 2 bases and J by 0 bases, with 12 bases left in between. Germline values: CDR1 SGHDT, CDR2 YYEEEE. The CDR3 runs 16 residues. The CDR3 region is CASSFGTSRSGNTIYF. The CDR3 DNA sequence: TGTGCCAGCAGCTTCGGGACATCCCGCTCTGGAAACACCATATATTTT.

In the case of this clone: Other DNA sequences in the same sample also yield this CDR3. This chain uses TRBV20-1 with TRBJ2-3; no firm D call. V dropped 2 bases and J dropped 5 bases, with 5 bases sitting between them. Germline V lookup: CDR1 DFQATT, CDR2 SNEGSKA (reference sequence). This CDR3 has 11 amino acids. CDR3 in amino acids: CSARPGDTQYF. The DNA of the CDR3 is TGCAGTGCTAGACCGGGAGATACGCAGTATTTT.

This clone was observed a single time. V gene TRBV4-2 combines with J gene TRBJ1-5; tentatively, D is TRBD1 (5 bases). The CDR3 covers 16 residues. V shed 1 base and J shed 4 bases, with 14 bases lying between them. Germline V CDR1 and CDR2: LGHNA, YNFKEQ. In DNA form, the CDR3 reads TGTGCCAGCAGCCAAGTGGGGGGAACAGAAAATCAGCCCCAGCATTTT. Translating it yields CASSQVGGTENQPQHF.

The chain uses TRBV18 and TRBJ1-1; the match to TRBD1 covers 7 bases. This CDR3 spans 15 amino acids. V was clipped by 0 bases and J by 0 bases; unmatched bases: 1. Germline loops: CDR1 KGHSH, CDR2 LQKENI. This CDR3 reads CASSPPDRLNTEAFF. For the CDR3, the DNA is TGTGCCAGCTCACCACCGGACAGGTTGAACACTGAAGCTTTCTTT.

The V call is TRBV5-5, the J call TRBJ1-3; D unresolved. The CDR3 spans 15 residues. Germline V gives CDR1 SGHKS, CDR2 YYEKEE (reference sequence). Trimming took 2 bases from V and 2 from J, leaving 11 bases between them. DNA for the CDR3: TGTGCCAGCAGCTTTTACGGGGAGGCTGGAAACACCATATATTTT. The encoded protein is CASSFYGEAGNTIYF.

This chain connects TRBV6-4 to TRBJ2-5; possible D gene TRBD1, 5 bases. The CDR3 contains 18 residues. The V gene lost 8 bases and the J gene lost 2 bases, with 27 bases spanning the gap. Germline CDR1 is MRHNA and CDR2 is SNTAGT. The CDR3 reads CASPTDSWSKTLQETQYF. The CDR3 DNA sequence: TGTGCCAGCCCGACAGATTCTTGGTCAAAAACATTACAAGAGACCCAGTACTTC.

The rearrangement joins TRBV19 to TRBJ1-1; D gene uncertain. Germline V CDR1 and CDR2: LNHDA, SQIVND (reference sequence). This CDR3 contains 16 residues. V was clipped by 0 bases and J by 11 bases, with 22 bases between them. The CDR3 region is CASSIDLWGPRTAAFF. In DNA form, the CDR3 reads TGTGCCAGTAGTATAGATTTGTGGGGTCCCCGCACCGCGGCTTTCTTT.

This clone was seen a single time. This chain uses TRBV9 with TRBJ1-5; 8 bases are a match to TRBD1. V lost 3 bases and J lost 5; bases outside the gene matches: 7. This CDR3 comprises 15 residues. CDR1 is SGDLS and CDR2 is YYNGEE in the germline V gene. CDR3 loop: CASSAQGAVDQPQHF. CDR3 sequence (DNA): TGTGCCAGCAGCGCTCAGGGGGCGGTAGATCAGCCCCAGCATTTT. The variable domain in full, completed from reference TRBV9 and TRBJ1-5, reads DSGVTQTPKHLITATGQRVTLRCSPRSGDLSVYWYQQSLDQGLQFLIQYYNGEERAKGNILERFSAQQFPDLHSELNLSSLELGDSALYFCASSAQGAVDQPQHFGDGTRLSIL.

This clone appeared a few times. This sequence joins TRBV18 and TRBJ1-5; 9 bases align to TRBD1. V shed 6 bases, J shed 2 bases, and the junction held 2 bases outside the gene matches. CDR1 and CDR2 (germline): KGHSH, LQKENI. The CDR3 spans 14 residues. The CDR3 DNA follows: TGTGCCAGCTCGTACAGGGGGCGCAATCAGCCCCAGCATTTT. Protein sequence: CASSYRGRNQPQHF.

The chain is built from TRBV7-8 and TRBJ1-2; 7 positions agree with TRBD1. The CDR3 spans 17 residues. The V segment lost 2 bases and the J segment 8 bases; nucleotides outside the gene matches: 17. Germline-derived CDR1 and CDR2 are SGHVS and FQNEAQ. As DNA, the CDR3 is TGTGCCAGCAGCTTAATAGTCTGGCGACAGGGAGAAGAAGGCTACACCTTC. This sequence encodes CASSLIVWRQGEEGYTF.

This clone was seen only a few times. This sequence joins TRBV28 and TRBJ1-1; D is perhaps TRBD1 (6 bases). In germline, CDR1 is MDHEN, CDR2 SYDVKM. The CDR3 length is 11 residues. V dropped 6 bases and J dropped 10 bases, with 12 bases sitting between them. CDR3 bases: TGTGCCAGCAGAGAGAAGGGGGGAGCTTTCTTT. This gives the protein CASREKGGAFF.

The rearrangement joins TRBV6-6 to TRBJ1-5; 12 bases are shared with TRBD1. This CDR3 comprises 20 residues. J was trimmed by 5 bases and V by 6 bases; bases with no gene match: 20. The germline V gene encodes CDR1 MNHNY and CDR2 SVGAGI (reference sequence). CDR3 amino acids: CASSPNPGQGAFLPYQPQHF. CDR3 nucleotide sequence: TGTGCCAGCAGCCCGAACCCGGGACAGGGGGCTTTCCTCCCCTATCAGCCCCAGCATTTT.